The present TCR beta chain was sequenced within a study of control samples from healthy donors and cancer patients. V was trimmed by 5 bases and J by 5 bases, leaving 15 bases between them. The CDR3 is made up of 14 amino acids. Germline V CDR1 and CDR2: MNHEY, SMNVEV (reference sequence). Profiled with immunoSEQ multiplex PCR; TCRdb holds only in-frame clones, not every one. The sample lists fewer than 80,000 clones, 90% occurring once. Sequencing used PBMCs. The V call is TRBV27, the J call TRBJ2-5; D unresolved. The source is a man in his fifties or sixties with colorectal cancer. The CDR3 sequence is CASSTLVQIETQYF. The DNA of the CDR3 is TGTGCCAGCAGTACTCTAGTCCAAATCGAGACCCAGTACTTC.